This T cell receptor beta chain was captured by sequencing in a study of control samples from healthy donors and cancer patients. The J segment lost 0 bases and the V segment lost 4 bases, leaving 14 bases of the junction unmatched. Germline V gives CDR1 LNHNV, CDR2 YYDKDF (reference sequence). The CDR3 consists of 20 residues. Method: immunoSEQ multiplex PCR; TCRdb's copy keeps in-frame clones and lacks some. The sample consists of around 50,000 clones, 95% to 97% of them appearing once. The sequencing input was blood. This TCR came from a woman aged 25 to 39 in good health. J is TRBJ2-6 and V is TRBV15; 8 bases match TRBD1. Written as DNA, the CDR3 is TGTGCCACCAGCATACAGGGGGGATTTACCCTCGACTCTGGGGCCAACGTCCTGACTTTC. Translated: CATSIQGGFTLDSGANVLTF. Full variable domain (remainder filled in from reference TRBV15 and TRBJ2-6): DAMVIQNPRYQVTQFGKPVTLSCSQTLNHNVMYWYQQKSSQAPKLLFHYYDKDFNNEADTPDNFQSRRPNTSFCFLDIRSPGLGDTAMYLCATSIQGGFTLDSGANVLTFGAGSRLTVL.